Sequencing of this T cell receptor (beta chain) was carried out in a study of PD-1 blockade in mismatch repair-deficient tumors. Germline CDR1 is SNHLY and CDR2 is FYNNEI. CDR3 size: 14 residues. The trim removed 6 bases at V and 0 bases at J, leaving 1 base unmatched. Method: immunoSEQ multiplex PCR; TCRdb's copy keeps in-frame clones and lacks some. The sample includes 80,000 to 100,000 clones, roughly 80% of them seen just once. This chain uses TRBV2 with TRBJ2-7; TRBD2 matches 11 bases. The clonotype originates from an adult with mismatch repair-deficient cancer. Sequencing was performed on peripheral blood, taken 12 weeks after starting pembrolizumab. CDR3 in DNA: TGTGCCAGCAGAGGGACTAGCGGCTCCTACGAGCAGTACTTC. Amino acids: CASRGTSGSYEQYF.